This T cell receptor beta chain was identified in a study of identical twins. Study-wide results and limits: Models predicted less out-of-frame TCR alpha sharing in monozygotic twins than was found. Some out-of-frame alpha sequences were shared by twins, and these showed excess low generation probability.

In regard to this clonotype: Its antigen is unidentified.

Each donor was a healthy Caucasian. Template switching created a universal primer site, and the cDNA included unique molecular identifiers. MiXCR, run by TCRdb on the 5' RACE reads, gives a single entry per CDR3 protein. Here the sample spans about 890,000 distinct CDR3 sequences, approximately 13% being singletons. CDR3 size: 12 residues. Germline CDR1 and CDR2: SGHNT and YENEEA. Trimming cost V 4 bases and J 6 bases, with 10 bases left between them. The data also belong to a second study, concerning yellow fever vaccine responses in identical twins.

The rearrangement links TRBV11-3 to TRBJ2-7; possible D gene TRBD1, 5 bases. This sequence was found in a woman under 30 in good health. Sequencing was performed on PBMCs. The CDR3 region has the DNA TGTGCCAGCAGCTCGCGACAGATCGAGCAGTACTTC. Protein: CASSSRQIEQYF.